The sequence of this T cell receptor beta chain was determined in a study of early T cells in non-severe SARS-CoV-2 infection. The wider study: Sequenced material consisted of bulk RNA (from unsorted whole blood), and chains were unpaired.

Notes on the study in general: Reliance on VDJdb matching favored anti-spike CD8 responses; private and CD4 specificities were missed.

CDR3 length equals 15 residues. Trimming cost V 7 bases and J 4 bases, with 20 bases left between them. Germline V gives CDR1 SQVTM, CDR2 ANQGSEA. In this sample, this clonotype turned up many times. The antigen is undetermined. Individual cDNA molecules each received unique molecular identifiers attached to them. In TCRdb, the 5' RACE reads were re-called with MiXCR into one record per CDR3 protein. The sample has fewer than 60,000 distinct CDR3 sequences; less than 10% are singletons. The sequence was obtained from an adult who was a healthcare worker with PCR-confirmed SARS-CoV-2 infection or an uninfected control (not recorded which). Here the sequenced sample was whole blood, taken at baseline. The gene calls are TRBV29-1 and TRBJ2-4, with D unresolved. The chain's CDR3 is CSALPAAAGKNIQYF. CDR3 DNA: TGCAGCGCCCTTCCTGCCGCGGCCGGTAAAAACATTCAGTACTTC.